This T cell receptor beta chain was obtained from a study of CD8 T cells in ankylosing spondylitis. Study-level findings and limits: Several highly homologous variants made up a TCR beta motif that seemed to typify ankylosing spondylitis blood.

The V gene end was trimmed by 5 bases and the J gene end by 6 bases; junction bases not matched to a gene: 14. Germline V lookup: CDR1 DFQATT, CDR2 SNEGSKA (reference sequence). The CDR3 is made up of 18 amino acids. This clonotype was seen at least ten times. Its antigen is undetermined. The TCR beta libraries were generated through quantitative 5'-RACE incorporating molecular barcodes. TCRdb reanalysed the 5' RACE reads using MiXCR and keeps one entry per CDR3 protein. The table lists 500,000 or so distinct CDR3 sequences, approximately 5.3% of them singletons. V usage is TRBV20-1 and J usage is TRBJ2-1; 15 bases agree with TRBD2. What was sequenced was blood, either unsorted or a sorted T cell fraction (not recorded which). This receptor was obtained from a male donor with ankylosing spondylitis. The CDR3 sequence is CSARSTGTSGRIINEQFF. The CDR3 nucleotides are TGCAGTGCTCGATCGACCGGGACTAGCGGGAGGATCATCAATGAGCAGTTCTTC.